Detailed here is one T cell receptor beta chain. The antigen is not known. Given a much more abundant clone one base away, this may be a read error. No conserved phenylalanine or tryptophan is present at the end of the CDR3, so a read error is the likely explanation. This specimen comes from a study of T-cell reconstitution after alpha-beta-depleted transplantation in children. Findings and caveats of the study: Newly made T cells mostly supplied T-cell counts and diversity one year after transplant.

It was with unique molecular identifiers that the TCRbeta library was prepared. TCRdb fed the PCR reads into MiXCR, producing one record per CDR3 protein. The repertoire holds 220,000 or so distinct CDR3 sequences, roughly 8% seen once, with 5% to 8% in the top ten. The CDR3 spans 17 residues. In germline, CDR1 is LGHDT, CDR2 YNNKEL (reference sequence). Trimming left V 4 bases short and J 4 bases short, with 19 bases between. The receptor was derived from a male patient aged 10 to 17 who had a stem cell transplant for acute lymphoblastic leukemia, so the T cells may come from the graft donor. V usage is TRBV3-1 and J usage is TRBJ2-2; D is undetermined. Source: PBMCs, mostly from graft donor cells, taken 180 days after TCRalphabeta/CD19-depleted stem cell transplant. DNA of the CDR3: TGTGCCAGCAGCCGCCTCCGGGCCATCAAATTCACCGGGGAGCTGTTTTCT. Its translation is CASSRLRAIKFTGELFS.